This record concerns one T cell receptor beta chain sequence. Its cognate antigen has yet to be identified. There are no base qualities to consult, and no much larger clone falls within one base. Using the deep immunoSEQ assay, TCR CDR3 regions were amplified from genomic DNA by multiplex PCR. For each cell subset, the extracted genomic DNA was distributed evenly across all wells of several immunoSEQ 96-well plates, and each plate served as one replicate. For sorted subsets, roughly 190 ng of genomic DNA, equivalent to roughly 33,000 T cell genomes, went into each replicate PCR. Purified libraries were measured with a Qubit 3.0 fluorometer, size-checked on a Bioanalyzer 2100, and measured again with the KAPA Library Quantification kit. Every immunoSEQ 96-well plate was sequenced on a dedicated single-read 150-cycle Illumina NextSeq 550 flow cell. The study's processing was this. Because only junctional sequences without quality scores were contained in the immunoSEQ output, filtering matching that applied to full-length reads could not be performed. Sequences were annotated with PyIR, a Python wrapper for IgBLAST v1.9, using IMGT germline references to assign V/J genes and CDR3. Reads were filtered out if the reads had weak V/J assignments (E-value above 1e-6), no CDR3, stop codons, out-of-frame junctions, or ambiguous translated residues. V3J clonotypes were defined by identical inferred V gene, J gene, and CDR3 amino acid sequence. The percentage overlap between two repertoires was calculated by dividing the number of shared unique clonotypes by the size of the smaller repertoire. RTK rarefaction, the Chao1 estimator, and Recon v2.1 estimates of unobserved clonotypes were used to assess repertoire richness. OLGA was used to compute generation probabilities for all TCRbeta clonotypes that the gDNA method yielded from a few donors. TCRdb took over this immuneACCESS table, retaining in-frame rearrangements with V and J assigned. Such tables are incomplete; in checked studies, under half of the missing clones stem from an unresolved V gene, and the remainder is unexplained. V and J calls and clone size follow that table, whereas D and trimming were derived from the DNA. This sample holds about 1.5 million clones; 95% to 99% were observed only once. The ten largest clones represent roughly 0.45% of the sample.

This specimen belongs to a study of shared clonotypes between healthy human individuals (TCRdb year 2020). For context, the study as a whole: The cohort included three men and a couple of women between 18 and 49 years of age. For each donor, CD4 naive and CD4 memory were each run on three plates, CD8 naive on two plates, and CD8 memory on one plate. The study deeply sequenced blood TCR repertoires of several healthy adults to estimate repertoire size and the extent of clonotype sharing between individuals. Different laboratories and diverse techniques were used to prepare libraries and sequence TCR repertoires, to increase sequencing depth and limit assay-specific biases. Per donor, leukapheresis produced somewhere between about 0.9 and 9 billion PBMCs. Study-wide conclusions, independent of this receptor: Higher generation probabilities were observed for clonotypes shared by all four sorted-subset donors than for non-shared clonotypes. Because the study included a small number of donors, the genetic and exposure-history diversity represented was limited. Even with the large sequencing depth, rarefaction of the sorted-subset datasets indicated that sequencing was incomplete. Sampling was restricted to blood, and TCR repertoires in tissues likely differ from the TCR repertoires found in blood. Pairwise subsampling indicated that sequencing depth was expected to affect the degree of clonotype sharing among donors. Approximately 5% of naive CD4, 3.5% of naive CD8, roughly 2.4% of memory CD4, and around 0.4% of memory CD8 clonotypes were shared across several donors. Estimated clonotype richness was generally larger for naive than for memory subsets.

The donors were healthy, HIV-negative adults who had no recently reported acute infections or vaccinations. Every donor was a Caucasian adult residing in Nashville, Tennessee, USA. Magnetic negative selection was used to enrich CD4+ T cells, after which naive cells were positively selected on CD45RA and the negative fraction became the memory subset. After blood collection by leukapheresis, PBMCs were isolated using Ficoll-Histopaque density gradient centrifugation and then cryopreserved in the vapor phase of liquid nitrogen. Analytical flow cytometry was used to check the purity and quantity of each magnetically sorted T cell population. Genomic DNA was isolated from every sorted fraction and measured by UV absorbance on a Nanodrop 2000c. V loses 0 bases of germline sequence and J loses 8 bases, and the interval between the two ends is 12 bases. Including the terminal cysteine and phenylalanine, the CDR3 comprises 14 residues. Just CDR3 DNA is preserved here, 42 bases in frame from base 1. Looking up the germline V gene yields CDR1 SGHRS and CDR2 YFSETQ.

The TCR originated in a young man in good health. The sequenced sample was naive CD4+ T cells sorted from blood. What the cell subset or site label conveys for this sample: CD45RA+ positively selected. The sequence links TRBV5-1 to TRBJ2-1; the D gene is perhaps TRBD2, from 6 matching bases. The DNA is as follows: TGCGCCAGCAGCTTGGTACTAGCCCGCGATGAGCAGTTCTTC. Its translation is CASSLVLARDEQFF.